This T cell receptor (beta chain) was found in a study of cytomegalovirus exposure and HLA in healthy donors. CDR1 is SGHRS and CDR2 is YFSETQ in the germline V gene. The CDR3 is 15 amino acids. The V gene lost 3 bases and the J gene lost 6 bases, with 15 bases spanning the gap. Study-level points and caveats: First-cohort TCR clusters tended to co-occur in the 120 or so validation repertoires, a later analysis found.

With respect to this clone: Its antigen is currently unknown.

The method was immunoSEQ multiplex PCR; TCRdb's version includes in-frame clones alone and lacks a portion of them. The sample has 120,000 or so clones, approximately 95% seen once. Sequencing was done on a sample of PBMCs. The clonotype was recovered from a young man in good health and CMV-seronegative. The chain links TRBV5-1 to TRBJ2-2, with D possibly being TRBD1 (7 bases). The CDR3 DNA follows: TGCGCCAGCAGCTCAACCGCGGGACAGTCCGGGGAGCTGTTTTTT. It encodes CASSSTAGQSGELFF.